This entry features one T cell receptor beta chain sequence. This entry comes from a study of T cell changes during pregnancy in multiple sclerosis. The table came from immunoSEQ multiplex PCR; TCRdb's copy has only in-frame clones and leaves some out. This table has about 20,000 clones, about 85% appearing once. The CDR3 contains 11 residues. Trimming pared 8 bases from V and 2 bases from J, leaving 6 bases between. Germline CDR1 and CDR2: MNHNY and SVGAGI (reference sequence). The source was CD8+ T cells from peripheral blood mononuclear cells, collected after pregnancy. J is TRBJ2-5 and V is TRBV6-6; a possible D gene is TRBD1 (5 bases). The clonotype originates from a female donor in good health, enrolled as a control in a pregnancy study. The CDR3 nucleotides are TGTGCCAGCGGACAACAAGAGACCCAGTACTTC. Translated, it gives CASGQQETQYF.